This TCR beta chain was recorded in a study of blood T cells in healthy people across ages. Primers used in a second PCR of roughly 7 to 12 cycles were a sample-barcoded 5' primer and a J-beta primer mix. Template switching added a 12-random-nucleotide identifier to every cDNA molecule. TCRdb fed the 5' RACE reads into MiXCR, producing one record per CDR3 protein. Here the sample spans 920,000 or so distinct CDR3 sequences, 45% being singletons. Note on this clonotype: Its antigen is undetermined.

J was trimmed by 3 bases and V by 0 bases; bases with no gene match: 17. This CDR3 has 18 amino acids. The V gene's germline CDR1 is DFQATT and CDR2 SNEGSKA (reference sequence). Findings and limits, study-wide: Lack of knowledge of donor CMV status possibly confounded expanded clonotype changes. When one million T cells were used, diversity estimates were thought to be underestimates.

The source material was blood. The chain carries TRBV20-1 and TRBJ2-7; 7 bases fit TRBD2. The sequence was obtained from a woman in her fifties or sixties in good health. Written as DNA, the CDR3 is TGCAGTGCTAGAGACGCGGGAGCGCGTCTAGTAAACGGCTACGAGCAGTACTTC. Protein product: CSARDAGARLVNGYEQYF.